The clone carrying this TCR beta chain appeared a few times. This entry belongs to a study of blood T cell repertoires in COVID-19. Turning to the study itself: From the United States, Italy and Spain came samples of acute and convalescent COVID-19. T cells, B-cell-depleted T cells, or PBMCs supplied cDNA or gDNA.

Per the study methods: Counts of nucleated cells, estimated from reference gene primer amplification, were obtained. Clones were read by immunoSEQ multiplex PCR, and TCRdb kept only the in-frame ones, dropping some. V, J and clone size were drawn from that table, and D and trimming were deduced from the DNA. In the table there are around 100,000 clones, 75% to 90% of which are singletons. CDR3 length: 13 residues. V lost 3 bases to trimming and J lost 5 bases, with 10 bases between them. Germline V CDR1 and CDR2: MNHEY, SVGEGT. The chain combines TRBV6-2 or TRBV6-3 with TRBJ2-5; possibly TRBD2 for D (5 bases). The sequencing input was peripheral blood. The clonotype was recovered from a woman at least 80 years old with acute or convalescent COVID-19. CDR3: CASSYGGLETQYF. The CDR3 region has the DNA TGTGCCAGCAGTTATGGAGGTTTGGAGACCCAGTACTTC.